The sequence of this TCR delta chain was determined in a study of Vδ1+ human thymocytes. RNA was extracted from the cells and then reverse transcribed. The CDR3 regions were amplified by multiplex PCR from V-gene primers to a constant-region primer. TCRdb re-processed the multiplex PCR reads using CATT. The sample comprises more than 45,000 delta-chain clones, about 15% of which are singletons, and about 0.4% rests with the top ten. Study-wide findings and caveats: Highly polyclonal TRG and TRD repertoires with Gaussian CDR3 length distributions appeared in thymus. Despite high sort purity, about 20% of thymic T cell receptor delta sequences were Vdelta2. Donors shared many TRG clonotypes but few TRD clonotypes.

The sorted cells were CD3+ Vdelta1+ Vdelta2- thymocytes from alphabeta-depleted thymus. Vdelta1+ thymocyte sorts reached between about 97% and 99.6% purity. Comment on this clone: What it binds is unknown.

This CDR3 spans 22 amino acids. From germline, CDR1 is TSWWSYY and CDR2 QGS. V trimming: 2 bases; J trimming: 0 bases; junction bases outside the gene matches: 24. The sequenced sample was Vdelta1+ gamma-delta thymocytes from the thymus. Documented subset: FACS-sorted CD3+ TCRalphabeta- TCRVdelta1+ TCRVdelta2- thymocytes. The receptor comes from a girl under three years old who had congenital heart surgery. The V call is TRDV1, the J call TRDJ1; TRDD3 matches at 7 bases. The chain's CDR3 is CALGEACPRGGGLPLYTDKLIF. CDR3 DNA sequence: TGTGCTCTTGGGGAAGCATGCCCCCGTGGTGGGGGACTCCCCCTGTACACCGATAAACTCATCTTT.